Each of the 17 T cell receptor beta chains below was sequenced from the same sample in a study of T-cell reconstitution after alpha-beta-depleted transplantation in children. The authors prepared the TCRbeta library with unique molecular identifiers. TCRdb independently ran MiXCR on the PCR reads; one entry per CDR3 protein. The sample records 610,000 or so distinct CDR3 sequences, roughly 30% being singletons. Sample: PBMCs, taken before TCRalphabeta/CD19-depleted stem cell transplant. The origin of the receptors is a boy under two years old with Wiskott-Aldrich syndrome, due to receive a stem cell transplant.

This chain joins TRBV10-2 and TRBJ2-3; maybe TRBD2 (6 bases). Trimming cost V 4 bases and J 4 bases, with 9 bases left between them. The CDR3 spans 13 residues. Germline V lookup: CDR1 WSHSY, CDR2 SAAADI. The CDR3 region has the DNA TGCGCCAGCAGTGGTACTAGCCCAGATACGCAGTATTTT. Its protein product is CASSGTSPDTQYF.

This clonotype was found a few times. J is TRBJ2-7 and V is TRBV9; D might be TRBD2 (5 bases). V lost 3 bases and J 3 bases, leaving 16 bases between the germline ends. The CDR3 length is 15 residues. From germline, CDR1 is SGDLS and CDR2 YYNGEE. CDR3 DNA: TGTGCCAGCAGCGCCCGGGCGGGCCCGGGCTACGAGCAGTACTTC. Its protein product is CASSARAGPGYEQYF. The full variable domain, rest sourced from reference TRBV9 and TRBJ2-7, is DSGVTQTPKHLITATGQRVTLRCSPRSGDLSVYWYQQSLDQGLQFLIQYYNGEERAKGNILERFSAQQFPDLHSELNLSSLELGDSALYFCASSARAGPGYEQYFGPGTRLTVT.

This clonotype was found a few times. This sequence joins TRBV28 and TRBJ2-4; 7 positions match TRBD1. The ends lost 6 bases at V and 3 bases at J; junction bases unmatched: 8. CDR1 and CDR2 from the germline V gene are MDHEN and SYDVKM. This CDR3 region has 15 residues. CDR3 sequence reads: CASRTQGKGKNIQYF. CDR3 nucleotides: TGTGCCAGCAGGACACAGGGGAAGGGCAAAAACATTCAGTACTTC.

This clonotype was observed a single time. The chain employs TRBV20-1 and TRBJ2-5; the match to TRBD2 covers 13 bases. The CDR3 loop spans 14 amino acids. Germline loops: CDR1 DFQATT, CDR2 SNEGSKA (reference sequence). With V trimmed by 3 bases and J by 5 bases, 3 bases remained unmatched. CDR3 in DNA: TGCAGTGCTAGCCGGACTAGCGGGAGTGAGACCCAGTACTTC. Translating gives CSASRTSGSETQYF.

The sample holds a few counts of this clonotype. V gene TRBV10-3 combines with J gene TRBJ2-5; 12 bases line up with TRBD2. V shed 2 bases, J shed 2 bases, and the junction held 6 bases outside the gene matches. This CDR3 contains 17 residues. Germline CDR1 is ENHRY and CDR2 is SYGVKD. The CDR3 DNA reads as TGTGCCATCAGTGAGCGGCTAGCGGGAGGGTGGCAAGAGACCCAGTACTTC. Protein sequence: CAISERLAGGWQETQYF.

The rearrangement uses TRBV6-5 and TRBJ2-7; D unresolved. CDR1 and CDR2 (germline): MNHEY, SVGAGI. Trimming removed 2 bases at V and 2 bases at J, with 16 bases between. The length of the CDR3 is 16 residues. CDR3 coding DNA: TGTGCCAGCAGTTACCAATCTCACCTCTCCCCCTACGAGCAGTACTTC. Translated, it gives CASSYQSHLSPYEQYF.

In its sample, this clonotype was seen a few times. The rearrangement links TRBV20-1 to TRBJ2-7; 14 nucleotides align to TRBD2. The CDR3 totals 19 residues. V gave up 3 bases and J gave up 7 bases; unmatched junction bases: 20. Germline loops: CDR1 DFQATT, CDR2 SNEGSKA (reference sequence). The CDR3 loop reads CSASHLTKPGLAGEYEQYF. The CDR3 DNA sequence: TGCAGTGCTAGTCACTTAACCAAACCGGGACTAGCGGGAGAATATGAGCAGTACTTC.

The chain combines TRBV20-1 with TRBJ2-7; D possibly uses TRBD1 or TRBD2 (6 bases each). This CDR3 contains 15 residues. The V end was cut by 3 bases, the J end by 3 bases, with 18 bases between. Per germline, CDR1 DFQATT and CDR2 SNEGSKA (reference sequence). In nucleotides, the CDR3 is TGCAGTGCTAGTCATGGGGGGCCACTAAACTACGAGCAGTACTTC. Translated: CSASHGGPLNYEQYF.

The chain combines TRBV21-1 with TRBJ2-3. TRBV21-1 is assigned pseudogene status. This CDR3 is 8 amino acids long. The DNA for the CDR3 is TGTGCCAGCAGCAAAGAAAGTTTT. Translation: CASSKESF.

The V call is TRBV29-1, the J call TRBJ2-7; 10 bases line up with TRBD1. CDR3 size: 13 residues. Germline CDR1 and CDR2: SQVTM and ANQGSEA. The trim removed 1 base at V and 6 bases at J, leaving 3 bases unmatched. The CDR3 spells CSVEGQGAGEQYF. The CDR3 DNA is TGCAGCGTTGAAGGACAGGGGGCGGGCGAGCAGTACTTC.

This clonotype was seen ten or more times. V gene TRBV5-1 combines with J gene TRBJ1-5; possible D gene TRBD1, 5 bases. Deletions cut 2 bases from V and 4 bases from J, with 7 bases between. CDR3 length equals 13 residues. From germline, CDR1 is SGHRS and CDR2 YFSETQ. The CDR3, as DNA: TGCGCCAGCAGCTTCGGGGGGAATCAGCCCCAGCATTTT. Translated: CASSFGGNQPQHF.

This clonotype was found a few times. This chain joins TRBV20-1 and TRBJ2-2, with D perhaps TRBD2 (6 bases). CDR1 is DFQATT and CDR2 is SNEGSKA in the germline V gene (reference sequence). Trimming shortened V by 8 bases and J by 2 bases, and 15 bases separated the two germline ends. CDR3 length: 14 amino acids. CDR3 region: CSSPGTSNTGELFF. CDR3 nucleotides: TGCAGTTCCCCCGGGACTTCAAACACCGGGGAGCTGTTTTTT.

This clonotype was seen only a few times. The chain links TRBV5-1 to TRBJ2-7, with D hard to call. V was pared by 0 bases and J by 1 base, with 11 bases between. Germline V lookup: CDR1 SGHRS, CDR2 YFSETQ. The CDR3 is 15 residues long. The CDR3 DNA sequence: TGCGCCAGCAGCTTGGACAGCCTCCCATCCTACGAGCAGTACTTC. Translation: CASSLDSLPSYEQYF.

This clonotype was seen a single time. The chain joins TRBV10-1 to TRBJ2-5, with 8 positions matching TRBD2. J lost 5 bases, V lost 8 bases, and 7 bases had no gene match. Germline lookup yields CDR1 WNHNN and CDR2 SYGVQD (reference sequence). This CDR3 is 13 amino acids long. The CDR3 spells CASRAGVSETQYF. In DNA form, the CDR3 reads TGCGCCAGCCGAGCGGGAGTATCGGAGACCCAGTACTTC.

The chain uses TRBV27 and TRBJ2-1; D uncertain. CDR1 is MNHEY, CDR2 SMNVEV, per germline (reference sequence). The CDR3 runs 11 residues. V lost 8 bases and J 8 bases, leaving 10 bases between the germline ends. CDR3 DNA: TGTGCCAGCGGCCAGTTCTATGAGCAGTTCTTC. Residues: CASGQFYEQFF.

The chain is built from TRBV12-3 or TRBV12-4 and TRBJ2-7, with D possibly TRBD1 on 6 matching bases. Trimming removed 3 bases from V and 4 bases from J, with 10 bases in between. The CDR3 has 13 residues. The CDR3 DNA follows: TGTGCCAGCAGTTTTCAGGGGTCGTACGAGCAGTACTTC. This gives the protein CASSFQGSYEQYF.

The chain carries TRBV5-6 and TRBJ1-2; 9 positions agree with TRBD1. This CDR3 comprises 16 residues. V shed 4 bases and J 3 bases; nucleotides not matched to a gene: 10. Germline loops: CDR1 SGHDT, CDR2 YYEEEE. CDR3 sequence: CASSRTGTGNYYGYTF. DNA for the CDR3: TGTGCCAGCAGCCGAACGGGGACAGGGAATTACTATGGCTACACCTTC.